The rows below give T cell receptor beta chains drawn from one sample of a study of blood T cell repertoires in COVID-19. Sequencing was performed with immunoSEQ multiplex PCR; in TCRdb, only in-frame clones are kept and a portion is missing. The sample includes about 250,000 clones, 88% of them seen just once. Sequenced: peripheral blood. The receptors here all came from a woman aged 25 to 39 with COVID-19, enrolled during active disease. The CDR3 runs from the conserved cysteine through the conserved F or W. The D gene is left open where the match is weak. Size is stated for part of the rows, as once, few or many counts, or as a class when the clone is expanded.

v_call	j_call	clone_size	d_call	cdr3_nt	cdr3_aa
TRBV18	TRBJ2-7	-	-	TGTGCCAGCTCACCAGCCTTGGCAGGGGTGGGTTACGAGCAGTACTTC	CASSPALAGVGYEQYF
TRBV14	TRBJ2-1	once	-	TGTGCCAGCAGCCCCCGGGTTAGGTCCGAGCAGTTCTTC	CASSPRVRSEQFF
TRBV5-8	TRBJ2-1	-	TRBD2	TGTGCCAGCAGCTTGGTGGTGCGGGGGTACAATGAGCAGTTCTTC	CASSLVVRGYNEQFF
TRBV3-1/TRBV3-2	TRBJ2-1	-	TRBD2	TGTGCCAGCAGCCAATTGTGGCGGGAGGACTCCTACAATGAGCAGTTCTTC	CASSQLWREDSYNEQFF
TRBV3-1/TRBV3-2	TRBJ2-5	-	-	TGTGCCAGCAGCCAGTTTTCGGGTGTAATGAGTGAGACCCAGTACTTC	CASSQFSGVMSETQYF
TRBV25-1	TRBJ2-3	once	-	TGTGCCAGCAGTGATCCCTCAGATACGCAGTATTTT	CASSDPSDTQYF
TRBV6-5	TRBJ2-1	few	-	TGTGCCAGCAGTTACTCGCGGGCCTACAATGAGCAGTTCTTC	CASSYSRAYNEQFF
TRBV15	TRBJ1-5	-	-	TGTGCCACCAGCAGAGATCTCGTATCCCAGCATTTT	CATSRDLVSQHF
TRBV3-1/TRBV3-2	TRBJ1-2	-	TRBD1	TGTGCCAGCACCCCGGCAGGGGGTTACTATGGCTACACCTTC	CASTPAGGYYGYTF
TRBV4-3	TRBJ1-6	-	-	TGCGCCAGCAGCCAGGAACAGGGCCTTAATTCACCCCTCCACTTT	CASSQEQGLNSPLHF
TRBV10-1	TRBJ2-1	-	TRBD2	TGCGCCAGCAGTGAGTTGCGGGAGGGCCGCAATGAGCAGTTCTTC	CASSELREGRNEQFF
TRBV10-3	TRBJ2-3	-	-	TGTGCCGCGGGGAGCAGGGGGTATCATATTAGCACAGATACGCAGTATTTT	CAAGSRGYHISTDTQYF
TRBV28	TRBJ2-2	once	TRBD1	TGTGCCAGCAGTTTCCCCTGGGGGCAGGGGGCGACCGGGGAGCTGTTTTTT	CASSFPWGQGATGELFF
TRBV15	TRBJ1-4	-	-	TGTGCCACCAGCATGAGGTTATCTAATGAAAAACTGTTTTTT	CATSMRLSNEKLFF
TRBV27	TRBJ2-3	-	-	TGTGCCAGCAGTACCCTCCAGGTTAGCACAGATACGCAGTATTTT	CASSTLQVSTDTQYF
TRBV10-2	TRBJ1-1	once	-	TGCGCCAGCGGAGAAACCAGGGTCACTGAAGCTTTCTTT	CASGETRVTEAFF
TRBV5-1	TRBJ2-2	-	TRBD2	TGCGCCAGCAGCCCGGGGGGACTTACGGATGGCGGGGAGCTGTTTTTT	CASSPGGLTDGGELFF
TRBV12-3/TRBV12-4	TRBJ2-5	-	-	TGTGCCAGCAGCCAGGGGATTAAGGAGACCCAGTACTTC	CASSQGIKETQYF
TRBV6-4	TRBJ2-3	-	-	TGTGCCAGCCGCGGCTACGGCGATACGCAGTATTTT	CASRGYGDTQYF
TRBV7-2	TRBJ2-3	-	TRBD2	TGTGCCAGCAGCGGGAGGGCCGCAGATACGCAGTATTTT	CASSGRAADTQYF
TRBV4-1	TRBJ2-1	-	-	TGCGCCAGCAGCCAAGCTAGGTACGATGAGCAGTTCTTC	CASSQARYDEQFF
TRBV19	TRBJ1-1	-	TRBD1	TGTGCCAGCCACGACAGGGGAAGAGGGGGGACTGAAGCTTTCTTT	CASHDRGRGGTEAFF
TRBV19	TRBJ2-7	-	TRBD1	TGTGCCAGTGGGGACAGGGGCTCCTACGAGCAGTACTTC	CASGDRGSYEQYF
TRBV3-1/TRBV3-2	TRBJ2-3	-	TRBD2	TGTGCCAGCAGCCACGATAACCCCCTGGGACTAGCGGATACAGATACGCAGTATTTT	CASSHDNPLGLADTDTQYF
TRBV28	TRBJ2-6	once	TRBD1	TGTGCCAGCAAGGGACAGCTCAGTGCTGGGGCCAACGTCCTGACTTTC	CASKGQLSAGANVLTF
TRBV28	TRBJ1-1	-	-	TGTGCCAGCAGTCCAGGGACAAGGAACACTGAAGCTTTCTTT	CASSPGTRNTEAFF
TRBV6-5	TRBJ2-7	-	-	TGTGCCAGCAGTTACTCTCTGGCGGAATCCTACGAGCAGTACTTC	CASSYSLAESYEQYF
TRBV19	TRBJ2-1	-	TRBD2	TGTGCCAGTAGTCCCCCACGACTAGCGGGGGTGGGGAATGAGCAGTTCTTC	CASSPPRLAGVGNEQFF
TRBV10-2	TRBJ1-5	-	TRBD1	TGCGCCAGCAGTGACAACGGCTGGACAGGGGGCAATCAGCCCCAGCATTTT	CASSDNGWTGGNQPQHF
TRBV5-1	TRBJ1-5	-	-	TGCGCCAGCAGCTTGGGGGAGGATCAGCCCCAGCATTTT	CASSLGEDQPQHF
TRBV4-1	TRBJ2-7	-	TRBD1	TGCGCCAGCAGCCAACTAATGCTCCGGGACAGGGTCCACGAGCAGTACTTC	CASSQLMLRDRVHEQYF
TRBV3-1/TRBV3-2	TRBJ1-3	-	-	TGTGCCAGCAGCCAAGCAGGGGCTGGAAACACCATATATTTT	CASSQAGAGNTIYF
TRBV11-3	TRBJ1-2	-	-	TGTGCCAGCAGCCCCGGAGGGGAGGACTATGGCTACACCTTC	CASSPGGEDYGYTF
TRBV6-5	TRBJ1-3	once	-	TGTGCCAGTGGTCGGGAGGGGATAGTTGGAAACACCATATATTTT	CASGREGIVGNTIYF
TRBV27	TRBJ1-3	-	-	TGTGCCAGCAGTCTGGGGCCCCTTGGACGTATCGGCTCTGGAAACACCATATATTTT	CASSLGPLGRIGSGNTIYF
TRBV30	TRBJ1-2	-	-	TGTGCCTGGAGTGTAGGGAGCCTTTTGGGCTACACCTTC	CAWSVGSLLGYTF
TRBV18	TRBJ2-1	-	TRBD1	TGTGCCAGCTCACCGCGGACAGGGCGGAATGAGCAGTTCTTC	CASSPRTGRNEQFF
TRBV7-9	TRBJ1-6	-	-	TGTGCCAGCTTGACCGGGACAAGTAATTCACCCCTCCACTTT	CASLTGTSNSPLHF
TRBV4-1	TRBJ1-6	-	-	TGCGCCAGCTCAATCTTTTCCACGGCCGGGAATTCACCCCTCCACTTT	CASSIFSTAGNSPLHF
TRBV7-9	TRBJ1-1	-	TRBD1	TGTGCCAGCAGCTCGAACAGGGGAATGAACACTGAAGCTTTCTTT	CASSSNRGMNTEAFF
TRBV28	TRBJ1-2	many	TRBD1	TGTGCCAGCAGTGAACCGGGACAGAACTATGGCTACACCTTC	CASSEPGQNYGYTF
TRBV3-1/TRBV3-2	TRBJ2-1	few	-	TGTGCCAGCAGCCAAGACAATAGCGTATACAATGAGCAGTTCTTC	CASSQDNSVYNEQFF
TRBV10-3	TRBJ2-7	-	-	TGTGCCATCAGTGTGGAGGGAGGCGAGCAGTACTTC	CAISVEGGEQYF
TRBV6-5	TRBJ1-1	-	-	TGTGCCAGCACCCAAGGAGATCACACTGAAGCTTTCTTT	CASTQGDHTEAFF
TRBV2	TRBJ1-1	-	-	TGTGCCAGCGGGGGGACGGGGAACACTGAAGCTTTCTTT	CASGGTGNTEAFF
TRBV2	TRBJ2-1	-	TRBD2	TGTGCCAGCAGTGAACTAGCGGGGGGGCCTAATGAGCAGTTCTTC	CASSELAGGPNEQFF
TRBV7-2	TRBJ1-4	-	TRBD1	TGTGCCAGCAGCCAACGTTTAACAGGGGGTGAAAAACTGTTTTTT	CASSQRLTGGEKLFF
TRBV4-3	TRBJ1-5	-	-	TGCGCCAGCAGCCAAGATGGGCAGGACAATCAGCCCCAGCATTTT	CASSQDGQDNQPQHF
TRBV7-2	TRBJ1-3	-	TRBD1	TGTGCCAGCAGCGAGACAGGGGGTGGAAACACCATATATTTT	CASSETGGGNTIYF
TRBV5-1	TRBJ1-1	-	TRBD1	TGCGCCAGCAGCTTGGCGGGACAGGGTGGTGCTTTCTTT	CASSLAGQGGAFF
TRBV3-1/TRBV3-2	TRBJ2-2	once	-	TGTGCCAGCAGCCAAGGAGTTACCACCGGGGAGCTGTTTTTT	CASSQGVTTGELFF
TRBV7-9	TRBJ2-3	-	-	TGTGCCAGCAGCCCAACAGATACGCAGTATTTT	CASSPTDTQYF
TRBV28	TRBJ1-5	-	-	TGTGCCAGCAGTTTAAGGTCACAGGGAAATCAGCCCCAGCATTTT	CASSLRSQGNQPQHF
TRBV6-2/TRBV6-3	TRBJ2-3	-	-	TGTGCCAGCAGTTACGATGGCGGTGGTTCTCCGGATACGCAGTATTTT	CASSYDGGGSPDTQYF
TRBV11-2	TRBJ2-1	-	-	TGTGCCAGCAGCTCAGGACACCTCAATGAGCAGTTCTTC	CASSSGHLNEQFF